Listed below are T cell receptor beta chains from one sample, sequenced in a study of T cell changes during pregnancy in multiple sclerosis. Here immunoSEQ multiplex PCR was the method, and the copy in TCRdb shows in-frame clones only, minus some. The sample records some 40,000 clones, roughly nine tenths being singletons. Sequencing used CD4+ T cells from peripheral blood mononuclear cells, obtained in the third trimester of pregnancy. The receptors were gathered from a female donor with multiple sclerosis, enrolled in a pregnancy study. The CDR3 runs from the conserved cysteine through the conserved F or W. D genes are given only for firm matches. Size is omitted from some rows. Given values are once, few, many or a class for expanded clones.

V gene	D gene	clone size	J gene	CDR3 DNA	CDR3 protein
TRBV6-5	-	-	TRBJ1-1	TGTGCCAGCAGGAAGCGGGGTGACACTGAAGCTTTCTTT	CASRKRGDTEAFF
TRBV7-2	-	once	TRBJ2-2	TGTGCCAGCAGCTTGAATACGGCCGGGGAGCTGTTTTTT	CASSLNTAGELFF
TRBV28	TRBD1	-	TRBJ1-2	TGTGCCAGCAGTTTATGGCGGGTTGGTATAAATGGAATGAGACAGGGGGCCCGGTATGGCTACACCTTC	CASSLWRVGINGMRQGARYGYTF
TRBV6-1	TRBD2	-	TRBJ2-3	TGTGCCAGCAGTAGTCTAGCGGGAGCCGCAGATACGCAGTATTTT	CASSSLAGAADTQYF
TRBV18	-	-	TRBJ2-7	TGTGCCAGCTCACCACGAGCGGAAGAGCAGTACTTC	CASSPRAEEQYF
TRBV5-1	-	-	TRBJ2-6	TGCGCCAGCAGCTTGGTAGAAACTGGGGCCAACGTCCTGACTTTC	CASSLVETGANVLTF
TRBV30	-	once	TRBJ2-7	TGTGCCTGGAGATCTGCGGGGTCCTACGAGCAGTACTTC	CAWRSAGSYEQYF
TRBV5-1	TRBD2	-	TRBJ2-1	TGCGCCAGCATGACTTATAGCGGGAGCCCTTACTACAATGAGCAGTTCTTC	CASMTYSGSPYYNEQFF
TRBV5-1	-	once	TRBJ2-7	TGCGCCAGCAGCCCGAGGGCAGCGAGTCCCTACGAGCAGTACTTC	CASSPRAASPYEQYF
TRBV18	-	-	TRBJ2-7	TGTGCCAGCTCACCGGCCGGGACACCGCTCGACGAGCAGTACTTC	CASSPAGTPLDEQYF
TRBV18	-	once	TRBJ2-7	TGTGCCAGCTCACTCCTGGACAAGTCCTACGAGCAGTACTTC	CASSLLDKSYEQYF
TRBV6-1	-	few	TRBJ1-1	TGTGCCAGCAGACGATCCTGGGGCCAGAACACTGAAGCTTTCTTT	CASRRSWGQNTEAFF
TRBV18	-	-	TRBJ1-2	TGTGCCAGCTCACCACCAACGGTCGGTGGCTACACCTTC	CASSPPTVGGYTF
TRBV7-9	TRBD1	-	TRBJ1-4	TGTGCCAGCAGCCCAGGACAGGGACCCGAAAAACTGTTTTTT	CASSPGQGPEKLFF
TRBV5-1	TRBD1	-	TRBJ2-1	TGCGCCAGCAGCTTAGGGACAGTTGACAATGAGCAGTTCTTC	CASSLGTVDNEQFF
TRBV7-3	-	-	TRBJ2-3	TGTGCCAGCAGCGGGGCGGGAAGGGTAGATACGCAGTATTTT	CASSGAGRVDTQYF
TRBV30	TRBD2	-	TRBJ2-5	TGTGCCTGGACCAGGGGACTAGCGGGAGGAGAGACCCAGTACTTC	CAWTRGLAGGETQYF
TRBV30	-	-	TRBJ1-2	TGTGCCTGGAGTGTAGTCAGGGAAGGCTACACCTTC	CAWSVVREGYTF
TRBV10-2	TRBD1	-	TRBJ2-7	TGCGCCAGCAACGAGGGCCTCAGGACAGGGGGCTACGAGCAGTACTTC	CASNEGLRTGGYEQYF
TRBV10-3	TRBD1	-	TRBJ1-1	TGTGCCATCAGAGCTACAGGGGGACTGGGAACTGAAGCTTTCTTT	CAIRATGGLGTEAFF
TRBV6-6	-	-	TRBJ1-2	TGTGCCAGCAGTCTGTGGGGGGGGGATGATTGGGGCTACACCTTC	CASSLWGGDDWGYTF
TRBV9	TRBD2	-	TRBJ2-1	TGTGCCAGCAGCGTAGTAACTAGCGGGTTGCTCTCCTACAATGAGCAGTTCTTC	CASSVVTSGLLSYNEQFF